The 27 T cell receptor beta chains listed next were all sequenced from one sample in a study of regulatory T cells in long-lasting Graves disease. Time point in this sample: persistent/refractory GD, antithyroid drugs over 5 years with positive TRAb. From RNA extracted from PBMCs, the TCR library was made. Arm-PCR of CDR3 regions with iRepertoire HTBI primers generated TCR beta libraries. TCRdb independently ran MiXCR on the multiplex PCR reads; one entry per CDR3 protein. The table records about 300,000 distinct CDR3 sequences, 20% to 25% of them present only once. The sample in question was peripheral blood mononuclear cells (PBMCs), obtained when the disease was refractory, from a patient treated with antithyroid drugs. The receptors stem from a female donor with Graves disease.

The CDR3 bases are TGTGCCAGCAGTTTTGGGCAGGGGGTGAGGGGAGAAAAACTGTTTTTT. Amino acid sequence: CASSFGQGVRGEKLFF. V gene TRBV27 combines with J gene TRBJ1-4, with 7 nucleotides matching TRBD1. This CDR3 has 16 residues. Germline CDR1 MNHEY, CDR2 SMNVEV (reference sequence). Germline trimming cut 3 bases from V and 8 bases from J; bases unmatched to any gene: 12.

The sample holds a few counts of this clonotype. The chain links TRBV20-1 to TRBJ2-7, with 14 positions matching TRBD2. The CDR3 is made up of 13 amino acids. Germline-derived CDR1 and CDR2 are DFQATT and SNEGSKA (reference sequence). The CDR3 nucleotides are TGCAGCTGGACTAGCGGGAGGTCCTACGAGCAGTACTTC. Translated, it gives CSWTSGRSYEQYF.

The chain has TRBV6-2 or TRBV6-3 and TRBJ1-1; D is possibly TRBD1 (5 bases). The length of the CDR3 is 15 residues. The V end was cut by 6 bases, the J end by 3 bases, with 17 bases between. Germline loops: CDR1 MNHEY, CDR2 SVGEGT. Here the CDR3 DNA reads TGTGCCAGCAGCTCCCATCAGGGTCATCACACTGAAGCTTTCTTT. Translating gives CASSSHQGHHTEAFF.

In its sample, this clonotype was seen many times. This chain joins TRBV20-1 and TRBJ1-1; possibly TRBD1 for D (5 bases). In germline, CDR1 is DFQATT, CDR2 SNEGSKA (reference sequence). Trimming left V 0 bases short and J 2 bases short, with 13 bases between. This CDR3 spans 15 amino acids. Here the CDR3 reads CSARDLVQGNTEAFF. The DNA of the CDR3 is TGCAGTGCTAGAGATCTGGTGCAGGGCAACACTGAAGCTTTCTTT.

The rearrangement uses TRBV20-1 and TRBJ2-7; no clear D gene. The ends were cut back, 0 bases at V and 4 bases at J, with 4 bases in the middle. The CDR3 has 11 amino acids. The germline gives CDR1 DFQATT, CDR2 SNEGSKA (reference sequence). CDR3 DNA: TGCAGTGCTAGAGAGGAATACGAGCAGTACTTC. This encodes CSAREEYEQYF.

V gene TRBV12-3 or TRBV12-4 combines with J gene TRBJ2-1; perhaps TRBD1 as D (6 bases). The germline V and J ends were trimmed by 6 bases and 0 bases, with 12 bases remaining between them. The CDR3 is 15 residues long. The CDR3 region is CASRDGQRSYNEQFF. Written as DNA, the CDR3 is TGTGCCAGCAGAGACGGACAGCGCTCCTACAATGAGCAGTTCTTC.

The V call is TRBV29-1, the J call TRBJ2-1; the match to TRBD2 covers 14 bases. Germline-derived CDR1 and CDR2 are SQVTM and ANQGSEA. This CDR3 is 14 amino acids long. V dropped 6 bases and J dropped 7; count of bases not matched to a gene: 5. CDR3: CSVRRLAGGNEQFF. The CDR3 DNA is TGCAGCGTGAGGCGACTAGCGGGAGGGAATGAGCAGTTCTTC.

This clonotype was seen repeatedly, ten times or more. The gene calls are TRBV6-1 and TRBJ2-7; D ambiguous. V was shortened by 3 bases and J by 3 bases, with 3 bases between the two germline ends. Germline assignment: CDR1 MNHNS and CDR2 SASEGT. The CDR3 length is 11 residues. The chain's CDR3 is CASSDSYEQYF. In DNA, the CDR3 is TGTGCCAGCAGTGACAGCTACGAGCAGTACTTC.

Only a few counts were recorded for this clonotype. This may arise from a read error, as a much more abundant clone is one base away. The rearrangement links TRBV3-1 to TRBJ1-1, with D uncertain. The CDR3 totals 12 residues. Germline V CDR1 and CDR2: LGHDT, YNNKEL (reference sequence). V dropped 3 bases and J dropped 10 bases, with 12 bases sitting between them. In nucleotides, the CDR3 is TGTGCCAGCAGCCATGCCCCCGGCGGAGCTTTCTTT. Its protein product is CASSHAPGGAFF.

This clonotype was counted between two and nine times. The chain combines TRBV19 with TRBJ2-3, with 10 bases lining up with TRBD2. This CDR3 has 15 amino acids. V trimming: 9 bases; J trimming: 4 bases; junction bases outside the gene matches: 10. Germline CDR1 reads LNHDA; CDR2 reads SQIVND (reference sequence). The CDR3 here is CASSGTSVSADTQYF. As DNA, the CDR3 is TGTGCCAGCTCCGGGACTAGCGTCTCCGCAGATACGCAGTATTTT.

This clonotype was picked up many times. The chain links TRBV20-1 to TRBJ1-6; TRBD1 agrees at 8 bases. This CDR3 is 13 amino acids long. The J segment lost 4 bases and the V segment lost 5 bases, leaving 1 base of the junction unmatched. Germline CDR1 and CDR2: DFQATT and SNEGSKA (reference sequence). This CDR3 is CSARTGYNSPLHF. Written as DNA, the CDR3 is TGCAGTGCTCGGACAGGGTATAATTCACCCCTCCACTTT.

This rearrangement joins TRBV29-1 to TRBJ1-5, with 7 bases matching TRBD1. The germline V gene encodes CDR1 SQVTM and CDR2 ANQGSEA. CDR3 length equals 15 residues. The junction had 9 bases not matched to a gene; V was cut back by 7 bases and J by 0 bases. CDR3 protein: CSARVGTDSNQPQHF. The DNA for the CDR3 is TGCAGCGCCCGCGTTGGGACAGATAGCAATCAGCCCCAGCATTTT. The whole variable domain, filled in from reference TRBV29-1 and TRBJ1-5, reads SAVISQKPSRDICQRGTSLTIQCQVDSQVTMMFWYRQQPGQSLTLIATANQGSEATYESGFVIDKFPISRPNLTFSTLTVSNMSPEDSSIYLCSARVGTDSNQPQHFGDGTRLSIL.

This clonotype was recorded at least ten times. The CDR3 loop is CASSPTSQETQYF. CDR3 sequence (DNA): TGTGCCAGCAGTCCCACCTCCCAAGAGACCCAGTACTTC. The V and J genes are TRBV7-9 and TRBJ2-5; D is uncertain. Trimming shortened V by 6 bases and J by 1 base, and 9 bases separated the two germline ends. The CDR3 is made up of 13 amino acids. From germline, CDR1 is SEHNR and CDR2 FQNEAQ (reference sequence). Full variable domain (missing parts from reference TRBV7-9 and TRBJ2-5): DTGVSQNPRHKITKRGQNVTFRCDPISEHNRLYWYRQTLGQGPEFLTYFQNEAQLEKSRLLSDRFSAERPKGSFSTLEIQRTEQGDSAMYLCASSPTSQETQYFGPGTRLLVL.

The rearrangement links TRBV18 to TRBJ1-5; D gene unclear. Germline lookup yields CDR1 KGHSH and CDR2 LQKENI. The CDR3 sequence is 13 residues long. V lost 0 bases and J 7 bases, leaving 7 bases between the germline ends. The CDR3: CASSPPEGQPQHF. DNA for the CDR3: TGTGCCAGCTCACCACCGGAGGGCCAGCCCCAGCATTTT.

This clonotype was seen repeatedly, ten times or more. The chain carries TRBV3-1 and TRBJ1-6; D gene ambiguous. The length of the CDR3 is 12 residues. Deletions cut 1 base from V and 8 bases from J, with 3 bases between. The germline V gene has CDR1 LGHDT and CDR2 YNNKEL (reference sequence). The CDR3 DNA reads TGTGCCAGCAGCCAAGGGTATTCACCCCTCCACTTT. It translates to CASSQGYSPLHF. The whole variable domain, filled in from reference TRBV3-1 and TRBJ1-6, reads DTAVSQTPKYLVTQMGNDKSIKCEQNLGHDTMYWYKQDSKKFLKIMFSYNNKELIINETVPNRFSPKSPDKAHLNLHINSLELGDSAVYFCASSQGYSPLHFGNGTRLTVT.

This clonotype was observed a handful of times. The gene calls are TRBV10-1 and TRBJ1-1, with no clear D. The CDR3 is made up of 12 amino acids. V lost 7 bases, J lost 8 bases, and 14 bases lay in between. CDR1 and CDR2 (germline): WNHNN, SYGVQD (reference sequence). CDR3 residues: CASMSQAGEAFF. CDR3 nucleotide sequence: TGCGCCAGCATGAGCCAGGCCGGGGAAGCTTTCTTT.

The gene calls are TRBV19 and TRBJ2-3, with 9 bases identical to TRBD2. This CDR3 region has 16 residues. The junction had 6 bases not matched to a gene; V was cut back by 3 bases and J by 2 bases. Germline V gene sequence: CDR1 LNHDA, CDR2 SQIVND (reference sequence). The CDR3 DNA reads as TGTGCCAGTAGTATCGACGCGGGAGGGCCCACAGATACGCAGTATTTT. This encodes CASSIDAGGPTDTQYF.

In DNA, the CDR3 is TGTGCCATCAGTGAAGGACGACAGGGGACCGGGGAGCTGTTTTTT. It encodes CAISEGRQGTGELFF. The chain joins TRBV10-3 to TRBJ2-2, with 8 bases identical to TRBD1. The CDR3 sequence is 15 residues long. Germline values: CDR1 ENHRY, CDR2 SYGVKD. J was trimmed by 5 bases and V by 3 bases; bases with no gene match: 5.

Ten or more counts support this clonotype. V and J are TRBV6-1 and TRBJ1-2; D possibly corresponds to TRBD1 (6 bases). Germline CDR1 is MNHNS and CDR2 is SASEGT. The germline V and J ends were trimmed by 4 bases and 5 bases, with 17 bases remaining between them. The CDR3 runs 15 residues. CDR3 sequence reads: CASSGNRAAAYGYTF. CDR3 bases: TGTGCCAGCAGTGGCAACAGGGCCGCGGCGTATGGCTACACCTTC.

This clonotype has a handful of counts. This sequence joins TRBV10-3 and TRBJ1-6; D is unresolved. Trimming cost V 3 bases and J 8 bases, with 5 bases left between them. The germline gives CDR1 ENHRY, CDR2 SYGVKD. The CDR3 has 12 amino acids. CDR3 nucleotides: TGTGCCATCAGTGATATTTATTCACCCCTCCACTTT. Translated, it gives CAISDIYSPLHF.

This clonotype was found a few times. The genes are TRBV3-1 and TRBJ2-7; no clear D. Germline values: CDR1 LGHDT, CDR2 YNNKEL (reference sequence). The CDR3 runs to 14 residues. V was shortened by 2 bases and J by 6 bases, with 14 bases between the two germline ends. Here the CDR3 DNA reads TGTGCCAGCAGCCAAATCGCCGATGCTCGCGAGCAGTACTTC. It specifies CASSQIADAREQYF.

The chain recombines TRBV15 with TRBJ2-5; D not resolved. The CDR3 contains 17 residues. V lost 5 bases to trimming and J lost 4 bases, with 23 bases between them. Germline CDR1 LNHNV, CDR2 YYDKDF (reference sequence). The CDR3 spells CATSPFTRSAVRETQYF. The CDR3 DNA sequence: TGTGCCACCAGCCCGTTCACACGGAGCGCGGTTAGAGAGACCCAGTACTTC.

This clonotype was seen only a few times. The CDR3 region has the DNA TGTGCCAGCGCAAGAGGGACGGGCTCGAACACTGAAGCTTTCTTT. Its translation: CASARGTGSNTEAFF. The chain is built from TRBV5-6 and TRBJ1-1, with D tentatively TRBD1 (5 bases). The CDR3 totals 15 residues. The V end lost 7 bases, the J end lost 1 base, and 17 bases lay between the germline ends. Per the germline V gene, CDR1 is SGHDT and CDR2 is YYEEEE. The full variable domain, its missing parts supplied by reference TRBV5-6 and TRBJ1-1, is DAGVTQSPTHLIKTRGQQVTLRCSPKSGHDTVSWYQQALGQGPQFIFQYYEEEERQRGNFPDRFSGHQFPNYSSELNVNALLLGDSALYLCASARGTGSNTEAFFGQGTRLTVV.

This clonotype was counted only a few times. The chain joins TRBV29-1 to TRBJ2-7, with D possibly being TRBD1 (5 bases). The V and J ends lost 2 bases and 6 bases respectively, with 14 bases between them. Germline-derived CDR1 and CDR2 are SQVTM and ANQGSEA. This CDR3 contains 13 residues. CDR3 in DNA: TGCAGCGTTGAACGCAGGGAAAGGGGCGAGCAGTACTTC. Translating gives CSVERRERGEQYF.

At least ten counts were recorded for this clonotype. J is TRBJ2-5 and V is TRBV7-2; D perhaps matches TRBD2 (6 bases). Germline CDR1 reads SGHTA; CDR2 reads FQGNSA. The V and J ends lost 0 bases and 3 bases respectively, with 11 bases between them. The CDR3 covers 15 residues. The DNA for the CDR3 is TGTGCCAGCAGCTTAGCACTAACGGGAGAAGAGACCCAGTACTTC. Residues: CASSLALTGEETQYF.

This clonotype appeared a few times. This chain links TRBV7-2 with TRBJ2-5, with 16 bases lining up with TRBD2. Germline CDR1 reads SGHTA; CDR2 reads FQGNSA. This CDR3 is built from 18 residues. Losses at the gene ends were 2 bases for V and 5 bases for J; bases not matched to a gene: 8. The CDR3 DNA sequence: TGTGCCAGCAGCTTAAAGGGACTAGCGGGAGGGCCTGGTGAGACCCAGTACTTC. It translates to CASSLKGLAGGPGETQYF.

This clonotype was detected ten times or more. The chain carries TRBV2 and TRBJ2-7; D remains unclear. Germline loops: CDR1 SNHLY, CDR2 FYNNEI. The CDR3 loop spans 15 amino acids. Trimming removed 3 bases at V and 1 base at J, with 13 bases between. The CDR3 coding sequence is TGTGCCAGCAGTGAGGGGTGGGATGTGTCCTACGAGCAGTACTTC. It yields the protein CASSEGWDVSYEQYF. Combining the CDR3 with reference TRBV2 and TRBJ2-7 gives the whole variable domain EPEVTQTPSHQVTQMGQEVILRCVPISNHLYFYWYRQILGQKVEFLVSFYNNEISEKSEIFDDQFSVERPDGSNFTLKIRSTKLEDSAMYFCASSEGWDVSYEQYFGPGTRLTVT.